This T cell receptor (beta chain) appears in the sequencing data of a study of blood T cell repertoires in COVID-19 (dated by TCRdb to about 2020). Turning to the overall study: Samples from collaborators originated in the United States, Italy and Spain and spanned both the acute and convalescent phases of COVID-19. The material from the prospective study consisted of cDNA or gDNA derived from T cells, B-cell-depleted T cells, or PBMCs. The dataset comprised deeply sampled blood TCRbeta repertoires from subjects exposed to, actively infected with, or recovered from COVID-19. The repertoires were released in a freely available public database meant as a resource for research on the immune response to SARS-CoV-2. The samples were drawn from two sources: the first 160 participants of the ongoing ImmuneRACE study, and about 1,300 subjects contributed by 6 global collaborators. Nearly every sample came with metadata listing a de-identified subject ID, COVID-19 status, age in years and sex. HLA class I and class II types, where available, came from metadata supplied by the sample provider rather than from assay-based typing. Study-level results and caveats: How much clinical and demographic metadata was included differed by source and by participant, and the metadata was provided uncurated.

The immunoSEQ Assay, a bias-controlled multiplex PCR, was used to amplify TCRbeta CDR3 regions from genomic DNA. The source study handled its data this way. Within the assay, amplification of reference gene primers was used to estimate how many nucleated cells each sample contained. To quantify the absolute abundance of each unique TCRbeta CDR3 rearrangement, sequence reads were collapsed and filtered. For each sample, productive Simpson clonality was calculated by taking the square root of Simpson's diversity index across productive rearrangements. TCRdb carries this immuneACCESS record with in-frame sequences only. Its versions omit some clonotypes, under half of them owing to an unresolved V gene in the studies checked, with the rest unexplained. The DNA was the basis for D and trimming; V, J and clone size are from that table. The sample table contains roughly 250,000 clones; only one count was recorded for approximately 85% of them. The ten most abundant clones make up 0.87% of the sample.

One collaborating source in Seattle enrolled patients during active infection and followed them longitudinally through the course of disease. Each collaborating institution followed its own protocols to collect whole blood in K2EDTA tubes. For TCRbeta analysis, collaborators shipped samples as frozen whole blood, isolated PBMCs, or DNA extracted from either of those sample types. Note on this clone: Its cognate antigen has yet to be identified. No clone much larger than this one lies a single base away; base qualities are absent.

CDR1 and CDR2 are read off the germline V gene as MDHEN and SYDVKM. V lost 8 bases and J lost 8 bases; the stretch between them is 15 bases long. From cysteine to phenylalanine, the CDR3 is 12 amino acids long. Kept here is only the CDR3 DNA, which spans 36 bases and is read in frame from base 1. Sequenced sample: peripheral blood. The clonotype was recovered from a human donor with COVID-19, enrolled during active disease. The donor label of this sample is uncertain. Rearrangement joined TRBV28 to TRBJ1-2; no confident D gene assignment can be made. The nucleotides read TGTGCCAGCGGAGACGGTCTTTGGGGCTACACCTTC. Its protein is CASGDGLWGYTF.